The sequence of this TCR beta chain was determined in a study of blood T cell repertoires in COVID-19. Study at large: Acute and convalescent COVID-19 samples came from the United States, Italy and Spain. In each case, the material was cDNA or gDNA derived from T cells, B-cell-depleted T cells, or PBMCs.

Measured with immunoSEQ multiplex PCR; TCRdb has only the in-frame clones, and not every one. The repertoire has some 49,000 clones, about 91% of them found once; the top ten carry about 6.3%. CDR3 length: 15 residues. The V end lost 4 bases, the J end lost 6 bases, and 16 bases lay between the germline ends. Germline-derived CDR1 and CDR2 are SGHRS and YFSETQ. The chain couples TRBV5-1 to TRBJ2-2; D is perhaps TRBD1 (6 bases). The sequenced material came from peripheral blood. The source of this sequence is a man aged 50-60 years with active COVID-19. CDR3 loop: CASSPDRLGAGELFF. CDR3 nucleotides: TGCGCCAGCAGCCCCGACAGGTTAGGGGCCGGGGAGCTGTTTTTT. The variable domain in full, with the rest retrieved from reference TRBV5-1 and TRBJ2-2, is KAGVTQTPRYLIKTRGQQVTLSCSPISGHRSVSWYQQTPGQGLQFLFEYFSETQRNKGNFPGRFSGRQFSNSRSEMNVSTLELGDSALYLCASSPDRLGAGELFFGEGSRLTVL.